This TCR beta chain was captured by sequencing in a study of shared clonotypes between healthy human individuals. Notes on the study in general: Larger estimated richness was generally seen in naive subsets than in memory subsets.

About this clone itself: The antigen is unknown.

The length of the CDR3 is 14 residues. The germline V gene encodes CDR1 LGHNA and CDR2 YSLEER. The V gene lost 8 bases and the J gene lost 0 bases, with 10 bases spanning the gap. The protocol was immunoSEQ multiplex PCR, while the TCRdb copy is restricted to in-frame clones and leaves out a portion. The table has 600,000 to 750,000 clones, less than 95% seen once. This TCR derives from a man younger than 35 in good health. Some clones in this sample may be carry-over from other donors' samples. J is TRBJ2-2 and V is TRBV4-3; D is ambiguous. The specimen was memory CD8+ T cells from PBMCs. Noted subset: CD45RO+ cells pooled with CCR7-negative TemRA cells. The CDR3 region is CASAPGSNTGELFF. CDR3 in DNA: TGCGCCAGCGCGCCCGGGTCGAACACCGGGGAGCTGTTTTTT.